This TCR beta chain was sequenced in a study of CD8+CD57+ T cells in acquired aplastic anemia. Study-wide background: Roughly 3 ug was the average amount of DNA from sorted CD4+ and CD8+ cells. Roughly 9.9 million reads, on average, were obtained for CD4+ cells from healthy donors.

About this clonotype: No antigen is known for it.

Study observations and caveats: Both patients and controls carried the same twenty-nine CD8+ CDR3 sequences. A significant difference in CD8+ Simpson's diversity between patients and controls was not found.

Profiles of TCR beta VDJ and CDR3 were generated from a genomic DNA template. TCRdb itself ran the reads through MiXCR, one entry per CDR3 protein. There are approximately 160,000 distinct CDR3 sequences in the sample; approximately 40% occur only once, and about 1.1% lies in the top ten. Trimming cost V 0 bases and J 2 bases, with 6 bases left between them. The CDR3 loop spans 13 amino acids. CDR1 is DFQATT and CDR2 is SNEGSKA in the germline V gene (reference sequence). This sequence was found in a human donor in good health. V usage is TRBV20-1 and J usage is TRBJ2-3; D uncertain. The sequenced sample was sorted CD4+, CD8+, or CD8+CD57+ T cells (not recorded which) from PBMCs. DNA of the CDR3: TGCAGTGCTAGAGATAGTCACACAGATACGCAGTATTTT. It codes for CSARDSHTDTQYF.